A selection of T cell receptor beta chains follows, all from one sample in a study of cytomegalovirus exposure and HLA in healthy donors. Repertoires were generated with immunoSEQ multiplex PCR, while TCRdb's copy carries only in-frame clones and drops some. Here the sample table reports over 65,000 clones. Input material: PBMCs. These receptors all come from a woman aged 25 to 39 in good health and CMV-seronegative. Each CDR3 is given with its conserved first and last residue. Fields, in order: CDR3 protein, CDR3 DNA, J gene, D gene, V gene. The D gene is left open where the match is weak.

CDR3: CASSQETRVAWEKLFF
DNA: TGTGCCAGCAGCCAAGAGACCAGGGTGGCTTGGGAAAAACTGTTTTTT
J: TRBJ1-4
D: .
V: TRBV4-2

CDR3: CASSPPRTGGDTGELFF
DNA: TGCGCCAGCAGCCCGCCTCGGACAGGGGGCGACACCGGGGAGCTGTTTTTT
J: TRBJ2-2
D: TRBD1
V: TRBV5-1

CDR3: CASSEALRQGLGYTF
DNA: TGTGCCAGCAGTGAAGCGCTTCGGCAGGGCCTTGGCTACACCTTC
J: TRBJ1-2
D: .
V: TRBV6-1

CDR3: CASSPQKNTGELFF
DNA: TGTGCCAGCTCACCCCAGAAGAACACCGGGGAGCTGTTTTTT
J: TRBJ2-2
D: .
V: TRBV18

CDR3: CASSSHHLTGVGENSPLHF
DNA: TGTGCCAGCAGTTCCCACCACCTGACAGGGGTTGGGGAAAATTCACCCCTCCACTTT
J: TRBJ1-6
D: TRBD1
V: TRBV27

CDR3: CSVRQGLYNEQFF
DNA: TGCAGCGTTCGACAGGGGCTCTACAATGAGCAGTTCTTC
J: TRBJ2-1
D: TRBD1
V: TRBV29-1

CDR3: CASSLDGTISSFNEQFF
DNA: TGTGCCAGCAGCTTAGATGGGACTATTTCTTCTTTCAATGAGCAGTTCTTC
J: TRBJ2-1
D: TRBD2
V: TRBV7-8

CDR3: CASSRQGMGTEAFF
DNA: TGTGCCAGCAGCCGACAGGGTATGGGCACTGAAGCTTTCTTT
J: TRBJ1-1
D: TRBD1
V: TRBV6-5

CDR3: CASSLQDNQPQHF
DNA: TGTGCCAGCAGCTTGCAGGACAATCAGCCCCAGCATTTT
J: TRBJ1-5
D: .
V: TRBV5-5

CDR3: CAWRVPRTGPPRELFF
DNA: TGTGCCTGGAGGGTTCCGAGGACAGGACCGCCCCGGGAGCTGTTTTTT
J: TRBJ2-2
D: TRBD1
V: TRBV30

CDR3: CSAAELYTQYF
DNA: TGCAGTGCTGCTGAACTTTATACGCAGTATTTT
J: TRBJ2-3
D: .
V: TRBV20-1

CDR3: CASSPGQGRGYGYTF
DNA: TGTGCCAGCAGCCCCGGACAGGGACGTGGCTATGGCTACACCTTC
J: TRBJ1-2
D: TRBD1
V: TRBV7-2

CDR3: CASSEGDRLGYTF
DNA: TGTGCCAGCAGTGAAGGAGACAGGCTTGGCTACACCTTC
J: TRBJ1-2
D: .
V: TRBV6-1

CDR3: CASSMTGSSYNEQFF
DNA: TGTGCCAGCTCAATGACAGGCAGCTCCTACAATGAGCAGTTCTTC
J: TRBJ2-1
D: .
V: TRBV18

CDR3: CASSEDSRGYGYTF
DNA: TGTGCCAGCAGTGAAGACTCGAGGGGGTATGGCTACACCTTC
J: TRBJ1-2
D: .
V: TRBV25-1

CDR3: CASSPNRYNEKLFF
DNA: TGTGCCAGCAGCCCGAACCGCTATAATGAAAAACTGTTTTTT
J: TRBJ1-4
D: .
V: TRBV6-5

CDR3: CSVAGLAGLTDTQYF
DNA: TGCAGCGTTGCGGGACTAGCGGGACTCACAGATACGCAGTATTTT
J: TRBJ2-3
D: TRBD2
V: TRBV29-1

CDR3: CASSLDKNTEAFF
DNA: TGTGCCAGCAGCCTCGACAAGAACACTGAAGCTTTCTTT
J: TRBJ1-1
D: .
V: TRBV5-4